The sequence of this T cell receptor (beta chain) was determined in a study of blood T cell repertoires in COVID-19. Whole-study context: Nucleic acid was either cDNA or gDNA, and it came from T cells, B-cell-depleted T cells, or PBMCs.

Per the original methods: Nucleated cell number was recorded as an estimate derived from reference gene primer amplification. Some clones are missing from TCRdb's copy, which holds only in-frame ones; the method was immunoSEQ multiplex PCR. D and trimming come from the DNA, and the V and J calls and clone size come from that table. There are 75,000 to 90,000 clones in the sample; around four fifths occur only once, and approximately 20% lies in the top ten. CDR3 length equals 14 residues. Trimming took off 5 bases at V and 0 bases at J, with 8 bases between the two ends. Per the germline V gene, CDR1 is MNHNY and CDR2 is SVGAGI (reference sequence).

The sequenced sample consisted of peripheral blood. The chain combines TRBV6-6 with TRBJ1-3, with no clear D. The TCR originated in a man aged 80 or over with active or convalescent COVID-19. The CDR3 sequence: CASSSTRSGNTIYF. Here the CDR3 DNA reads TGTGCCAGCAGTAGCACGCGCTCTGGAAACACCATATATTTT.